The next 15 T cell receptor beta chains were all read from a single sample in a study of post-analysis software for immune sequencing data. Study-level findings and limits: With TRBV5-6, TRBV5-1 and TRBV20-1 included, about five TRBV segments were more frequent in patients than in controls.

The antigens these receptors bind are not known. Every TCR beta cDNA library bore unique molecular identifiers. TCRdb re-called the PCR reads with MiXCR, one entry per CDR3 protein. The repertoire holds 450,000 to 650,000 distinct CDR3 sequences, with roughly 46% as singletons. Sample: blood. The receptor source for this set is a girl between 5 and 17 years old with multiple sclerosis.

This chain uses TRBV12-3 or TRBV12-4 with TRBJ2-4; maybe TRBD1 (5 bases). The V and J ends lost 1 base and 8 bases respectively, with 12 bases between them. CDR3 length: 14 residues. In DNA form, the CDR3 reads TGTGCCAGCAGTTTAGTAGGGGCTAGGTACATTCAGTACTTC. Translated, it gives CASSLVGARYIQYF.

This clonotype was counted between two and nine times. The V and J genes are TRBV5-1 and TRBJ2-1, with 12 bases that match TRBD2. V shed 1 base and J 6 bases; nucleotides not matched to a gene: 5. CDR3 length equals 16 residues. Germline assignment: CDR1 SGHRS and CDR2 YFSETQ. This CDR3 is CASSLQGLAGLNEQFF. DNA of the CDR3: TGCGCCAGCAGCTTGCAGGGACTAGCGGGTCTCAATGAGCAGTTCTTC.

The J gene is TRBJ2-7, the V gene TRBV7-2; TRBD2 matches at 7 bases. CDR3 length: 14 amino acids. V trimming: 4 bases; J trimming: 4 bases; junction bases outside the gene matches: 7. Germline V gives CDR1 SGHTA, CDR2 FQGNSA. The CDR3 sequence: CASSSEGGLYEQYF. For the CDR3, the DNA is TGTGCCAGCAGCTCGGAGGGAGGGCTATACGAGCAGTACTTC. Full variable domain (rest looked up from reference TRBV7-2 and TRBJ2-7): GAGVSQSPSNKVTEKGKDVELRCDPISGHTALYWYRQSLGQGLEFLIYFQGNSAPDKSGLPSDRFSAERTGGSVSTLTIQRTQQEDSAVYLCASSSEGGLYEQYFGPGTRLTVT.

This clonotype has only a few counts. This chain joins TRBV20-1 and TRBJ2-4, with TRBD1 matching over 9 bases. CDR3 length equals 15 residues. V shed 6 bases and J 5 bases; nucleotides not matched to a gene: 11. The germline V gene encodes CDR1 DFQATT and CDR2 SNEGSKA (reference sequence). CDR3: CSAPTLDRGENIQYF. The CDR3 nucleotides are TGCAGTGCCCCTACTTTGGACAGGGGCGAAAACATTCAGTACTTC.

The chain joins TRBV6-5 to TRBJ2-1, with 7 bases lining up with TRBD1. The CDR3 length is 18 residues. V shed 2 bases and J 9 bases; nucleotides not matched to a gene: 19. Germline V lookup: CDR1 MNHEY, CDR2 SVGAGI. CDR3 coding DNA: TGTGCCAGCAGTTACACCACTACAGGGGTTGCCTTGGCGGGTGAGCAGTTCTTC. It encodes CASSYTTTGVALAGEQFF.

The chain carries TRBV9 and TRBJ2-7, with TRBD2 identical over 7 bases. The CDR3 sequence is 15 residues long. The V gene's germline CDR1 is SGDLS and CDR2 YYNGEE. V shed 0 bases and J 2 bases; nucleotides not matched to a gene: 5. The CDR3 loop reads CASSVAASGTYEQYF. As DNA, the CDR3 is TGTGCCAGCAGCGTAGCTGCTAGCGGTACCTACGAGCAGTACTTC.

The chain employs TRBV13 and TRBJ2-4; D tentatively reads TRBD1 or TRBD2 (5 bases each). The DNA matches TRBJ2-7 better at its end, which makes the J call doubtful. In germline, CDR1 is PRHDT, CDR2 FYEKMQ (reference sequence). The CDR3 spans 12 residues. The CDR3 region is CASSDRGHEQYF. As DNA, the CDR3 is TGTGCCAGCAGCGACCGGGGCCACGAGCAGTACTTC.

The CDR3: CASSYSVDNSPLHF. The CDR3 region has the DNA TGTGCCAGCAGTTACTCTGTCGATAATTCACCCCTCCACTTT. The chain recombines TRBV6-5 with TRBJ1-6; D is ambiguous. The germline CDR1 and CDR2 sequences are MNHEY and SVGAGI. V was shortened by 0 bases and J by 5 bases, with 5 bases between the two germline ends. The CDR3 totals 14 residues.

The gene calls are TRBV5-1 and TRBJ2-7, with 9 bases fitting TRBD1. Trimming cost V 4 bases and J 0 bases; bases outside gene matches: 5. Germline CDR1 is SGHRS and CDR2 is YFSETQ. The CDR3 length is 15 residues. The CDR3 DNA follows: TGCGCCAGCAGCCCGGGGGACAGGGCCTCCTACGAGCAGTACTTC. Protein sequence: CASSPGDRASYEQYF.

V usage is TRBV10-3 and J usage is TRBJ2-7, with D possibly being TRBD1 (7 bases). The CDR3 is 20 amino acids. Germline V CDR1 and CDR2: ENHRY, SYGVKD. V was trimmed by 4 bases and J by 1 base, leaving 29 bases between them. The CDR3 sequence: CAISGFGGRQGQGVSYEQYF. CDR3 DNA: TGTGCCATCAGTGGGTTTGGAGGGCGACAGGGTCAAGGCGTGTCCTACGAGCAGTACTTC.

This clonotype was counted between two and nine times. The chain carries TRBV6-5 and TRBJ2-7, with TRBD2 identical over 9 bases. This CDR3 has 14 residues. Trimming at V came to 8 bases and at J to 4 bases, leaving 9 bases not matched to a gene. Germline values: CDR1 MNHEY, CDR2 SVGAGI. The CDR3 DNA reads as TGTGCCAGCGGGTTGGTAGCGGGAGAGTACGAGCAGTACTTC. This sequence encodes CASGLVAGEYEQYF.

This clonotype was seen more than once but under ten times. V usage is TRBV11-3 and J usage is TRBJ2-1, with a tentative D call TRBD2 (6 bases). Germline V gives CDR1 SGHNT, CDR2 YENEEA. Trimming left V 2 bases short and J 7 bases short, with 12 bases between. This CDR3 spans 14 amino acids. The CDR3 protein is CASSLLAAGNEQFF. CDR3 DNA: TGTGCCAGCAGCTTACTGGCAGCGGGTAATGAGCAGTTCTTC.

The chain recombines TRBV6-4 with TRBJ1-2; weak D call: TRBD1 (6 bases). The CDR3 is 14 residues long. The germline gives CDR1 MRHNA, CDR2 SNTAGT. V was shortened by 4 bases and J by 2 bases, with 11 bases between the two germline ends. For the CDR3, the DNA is TGTGCCAGCAGTGCCGGGACACCCAACTATGGCTACACCTTC. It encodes CASSAGTPNYGYTF.

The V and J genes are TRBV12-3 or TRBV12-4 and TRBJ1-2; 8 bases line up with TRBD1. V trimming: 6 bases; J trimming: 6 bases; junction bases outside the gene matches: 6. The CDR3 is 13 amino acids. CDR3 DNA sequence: TGTGCCAGCAGGACAGGGGTCAGCCATGGCTACACCTTC. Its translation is CASRTGVSHGYTF.

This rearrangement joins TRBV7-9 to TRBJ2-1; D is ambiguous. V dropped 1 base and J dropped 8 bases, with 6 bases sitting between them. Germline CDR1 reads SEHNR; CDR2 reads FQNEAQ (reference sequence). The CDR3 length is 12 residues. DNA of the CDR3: TGTGCCAGCAGCTTAGACCCCGATGAGCAGTTCTTC. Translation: CASSLDPDEQFF.